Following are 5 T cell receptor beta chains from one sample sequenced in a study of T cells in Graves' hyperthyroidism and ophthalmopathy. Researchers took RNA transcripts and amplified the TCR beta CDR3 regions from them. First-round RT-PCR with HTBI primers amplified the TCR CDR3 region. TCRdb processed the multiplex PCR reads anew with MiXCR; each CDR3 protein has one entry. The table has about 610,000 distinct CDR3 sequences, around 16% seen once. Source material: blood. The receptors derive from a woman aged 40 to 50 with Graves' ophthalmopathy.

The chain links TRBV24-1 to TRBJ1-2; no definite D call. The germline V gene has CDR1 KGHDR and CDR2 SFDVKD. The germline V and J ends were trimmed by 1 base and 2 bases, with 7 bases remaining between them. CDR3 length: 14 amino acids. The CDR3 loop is CATSDFQVNYGYTF. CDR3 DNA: TGTGCCACCAGTGATTTCCAAGTCAACTATGGCTACACCTTC.

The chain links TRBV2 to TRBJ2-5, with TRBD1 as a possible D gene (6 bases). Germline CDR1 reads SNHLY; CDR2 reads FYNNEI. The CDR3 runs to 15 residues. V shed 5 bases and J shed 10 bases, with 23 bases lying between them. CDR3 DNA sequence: TGTGCCAGCAGTAACAGGGCCGGGGAATTCGGGGACCAGTACTTC. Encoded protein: CASSNRAGEFGDQYF. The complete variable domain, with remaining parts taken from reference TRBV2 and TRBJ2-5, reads EPEVTQTPSHQVTQMGQEVILRCVPISNHLYFYWYRQILGQKVEFLVSFYNNEISEKSEIFDDQFSVERPDGSNFTLKIRSTKLEDSAMYFCASSNRAGEFGDQYFGPGTRLLVL.

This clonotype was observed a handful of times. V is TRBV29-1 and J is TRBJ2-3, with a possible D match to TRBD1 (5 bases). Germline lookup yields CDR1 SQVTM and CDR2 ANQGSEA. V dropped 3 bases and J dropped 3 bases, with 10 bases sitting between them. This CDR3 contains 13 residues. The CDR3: CSVDSQGTDTQYF. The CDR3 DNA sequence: TGCAGCGTTGATAGCCAGGGAACAGATACGCAGTATTTT.

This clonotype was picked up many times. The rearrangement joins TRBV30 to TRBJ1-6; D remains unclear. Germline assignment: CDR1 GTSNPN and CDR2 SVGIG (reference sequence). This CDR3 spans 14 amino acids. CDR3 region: CGCPLRGSNSPLHF. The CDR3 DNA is TGTGGGTGTCCTTTGCGCGGCTCGAATTCACCCCTCCACTTT.

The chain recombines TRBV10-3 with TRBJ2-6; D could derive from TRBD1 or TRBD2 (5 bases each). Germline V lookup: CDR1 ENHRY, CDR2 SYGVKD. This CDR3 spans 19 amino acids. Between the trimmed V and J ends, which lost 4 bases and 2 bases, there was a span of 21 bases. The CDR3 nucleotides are TGTGCCATCAGTGTGGGGGTCAGCCTTTCGTCCGCTGGGGCCAACGTCCTGACTTTC. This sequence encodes CAISVGVSLSSAGANVLTF.